This T cell receptor beta chain was retrieved from a study of CD8 T cells in ankylosing spondylitis. Study findings and constraints: Ankylosing spondylitis blood seemed to carry a telltale TCR beta motif made of several highly homologous variants. Significant enrichment of disease-linked clones was reportedly seen in matched ankylosing spondylitis synovial fluid. Disease-associated clones were CD8+ and fairly uncommon in peripheral blood.

CDR3 length equals 15 residues. The table lists this clonotype with a few counts. Its specificity is not known. A much more abundant neighbour one base away suggests this may be a read error. By quantitative 5'-RACE with molecular barcodes, the TCR beta libraries were made. TCRdb recomputed calls from the 5' RACE reads with MiXCR, one row per CDR3 protein. The sample contains 210,000 or so distinct CDR3 sequences, less than 9.5% of which appear only once. What was sequenced was blood, either unsorted or a sorted T cell fraction (not recorded which). V gene TRBV21-1 combines with J gene TRBJ2-7. TRBV21-1 is shown as a pseudogene. The source is a female donor with ankylosing spondylitis or in good health (not recorded which). CDR3 sequence: CAGSKVRTNAYEQYF. In DNA form, the CDR3 reads TGTGCCGGCAGCAAAGTTAGAACCAACGCCTACGAGCAGTACTTC.